The clone carrying this T cell receptor beta chain was counted only a few times. Antigen: not known. Documented treatment: oral pan-JAK inhibitor, 5-10 mg twice daily. This entry belongs to a study of CD8+ T cells in alopecia areata. Turning to the study itself: For the treated group, dosing was oral tofacitinib at 5 to 10 mg twice daily. Tofacitinib therapy lasting 6 to 18 months was followed by 6 months off drug.

Notes on the study in general: Relative to normal scalp, lesional scalp, especially alopecia totalis/universalis, showed higher clonality. Scalp and blood retained many expanded lesional clones during tofacitinib.

Extracted from the samples, RNA was reverse transcribed into cDNA to serve as the sequencing template. Produced via immunoSEQ multiplex PCR; TCRdb's table is partial and in-frame only. Of around 190,000 clones listed, under 80% are singletons. This CDR3 spans 16 amino acids. Germline assignment: CDR1 SEHNR and CDR2 FQNEAQ (reference sequence). The ends lost 5 bases at V and 0 bases at J; junction bases unmatched: 10. The V gene is TRBV7-9, the J gene TRBJ2-7, with 7 nucleotides matching TRBD1. Sequenced material: CD4+ T cells sorted from blood, taken around week 50, from a patient treated with tofacitinib. The source of this sequence is a human donor with alopecia areata. The CDR3: CASSHHTDRSSYEQYF. DNA for the CDR3: TGTGCCAGCAGCCATCATACGGACAGGAGCTCCTACGAGCAGTACTTC. The whole variable domain, remainder taken from reference TRBV7-9 and TRBJ2-7, is DTGVSQNPRHKITKRGQNVTFRCDPISEHNRLYWYRQTLGQGPEFLTYFQNEAQLEKSRLLSDRFSAERPKGSFSTLEIQRTEQGDSAMYLCASSHHTDRSSYEQYFGPGTRLTVT.